The sample holds a few counts of the clone carrying this T cell receptor beta chain. This entry is derived from a study of Ad26.COV2.S vaccination and SARS-CoV-2 variants. From germline, CDR1 is SNHLY and CDR2 FYNNEI. Trimming pared 2 bases from V and 0 bases from J, leaving 16 bases between. The CDR3 extends over 17 amino acids. Assay: immunoSEQ multiplex PCR; the TCRdb copy retains only in-frame clones and omits some. The top ten hold approximately 5% of the sample, which has over 130,000 clones, 86% seen once. This chain connects TRBV2 to TRBJ1-1; D gene unclear. This receptor was taken from a human donor who had recovered from COVID-19. This specimen was peripheral blood, taken after recovery from COVID-19. The CDR3, as DNA: TGTGCCAGCAGTGAAAACCTCCCGCGGAGGATGAACACTGAAGCTTTCTTT. This translates into CASSENLPRRMNTEAFF.